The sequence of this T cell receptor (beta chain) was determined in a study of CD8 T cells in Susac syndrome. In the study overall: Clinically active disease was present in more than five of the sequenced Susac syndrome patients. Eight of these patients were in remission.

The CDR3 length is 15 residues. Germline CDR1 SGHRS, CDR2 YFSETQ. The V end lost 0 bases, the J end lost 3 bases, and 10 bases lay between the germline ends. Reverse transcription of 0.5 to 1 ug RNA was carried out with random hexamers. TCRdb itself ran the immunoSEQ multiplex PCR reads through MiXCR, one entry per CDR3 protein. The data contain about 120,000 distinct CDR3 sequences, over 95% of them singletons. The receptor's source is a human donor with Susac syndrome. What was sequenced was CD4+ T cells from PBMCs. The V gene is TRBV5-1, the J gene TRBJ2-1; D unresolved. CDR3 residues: CASSLETQLYNEQFF. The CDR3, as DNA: TGCGCCAGCAGCTTGGAGACACAACTCTACAATGAGCAGTTCTTC.